A selection of T cell receptor beta chains follows, all from one sample in a study of vaccination effects on CD4 cells after COVID-19. Profiled with immunoSEQ multiplex PCR; TCRdb holds only in-frame clones, not every one. The sample holds more than 20,000 clones, 76% seen once. Their cognate antigens are unknown. This material consisted of CD4+ T cells from PBMCs cultured with HCoV-229E spike peptides, taken after COVID-19 vaccination. These receptors came from a human donor who received a COVID-19 vaccine. Both conserved end residues are part of each CDR3. Fields, in order: D gene, V gene, J gene, clone size, CDR3 protein, CDR3 DNA. D genes are given only for firm matches. Clone size, where shown, is once, few, many, or a class for clones that have expanded.

D: -
V: TRBV10-1
J: TRBJ2-7
size: -
CDR3: CATRSSDSYEQYF
DNA: TGCGCCACTCGTTCTAGCGACTCCTACGAGCAGTACTTC

D: TRBD2
V: TRBV7-2
J: TRBJ2-5
size: -
CDR3: CASSYVSGGAVETQYF
DNA: TGTGCCAGCAGCTACGTTAGCGGGGGGGCGGTTGAGACCCAGTACTTC

D: -
V: TRBV30
J: TRBJ1-5
size: few
CDR3: CAWSRQTANQPQHF
DNA: TGTGCCTGGAGTCGCCAGACAGCGAATCAGCCCCAGCATTTT

D: -
V: TRBV7-2
J: TRBJ2-1
size: once
CDR3: CASSAMGLPNNEQFF
DNA: TGTGCCAGCAGCGCGATGGGACTTCCTAACAATGAGCAGTTCTTC

D: TRBD2
V: TRBV3-1/TRBV3-2
J: TRBJ2-4
size: -
CDR3: CASSQVRGRDIQYF
DNA: TGTGCCAGCAGCCAAGTGAGAGGGAGGGACATTCAGTACTTC

D: TRBD2
V: TRBV11-3
J: TRBJ2-3
size: -
CDR3: CASSGTSASDTQYF
DNA: TGTGCCAGCAGCGGGACTAGCGCATCAGATACGCAGTATTTT

D: -
V: TRBV21-1
J: TRBJ1-2
size: few
CDR3: CASSKRDSYGYTF
DNA: TGTGCCAGCAGCAAAAGGGACAGCTATGGCTACACCTTC

D: TRBD2
V: TRBV19
J: TRBJ2-3
size: -
CDR3: CAAPSGRATTDTQYF
DNA: TGTGCCGCCCCTAGCGGGAGGGCCACCACAGATACGCAGTATTTT

D: -
V: TRBV3-1/TRBV3-2
J: TRBJ2-5
size: -
CDR3: CASSQASFRETQYF
DNA: TGTGCCAGCAGCCAGGCTAGCTTCAGGGAGACCCAGTACTTC

D: -
V: TRBV15
J: TRBJ2-7
size: -
CDR3: CATSRDWDFSYEQYF
DNA: TGTGCCACCAGCAGAGATTGGGACTTCTCCTACGAGCAGTACTTC

D: TRBD1
V: TRBV19
J: TRBJ1-2
size: few
CDR3: CASTWTGGYYGYTF
DNA: TGTGCCAGCACCTGGACAGGGGGCTACTATGGCTACACCTTC

D: TRBD2
V: TRBV19
J: TRBJ2-3
size: -
CDR3: CASSSGLAGPADTQYF
DNA: TGTGCCAGTAGTTCGGGACTAGCGGGGCCAGCAGATACGCAGTATTTT

D: -
V: TRBV3-1/TRBV3-2
J: TRBJ1-1
size: -
CDR3: CASSPSGVEAFF
DNA: TGTGCCAGCAGCCCCTCCGGGGTTGAAGCTTTCTTT

D: TRBD1
V: TRBV11-1
J: TRBJ1-1
size: once
CDR3: CASSLDHSGTDKAFF
DNA: TGTGCCAGCAGCTTAGATCATTCCGGGACAGACAAAGCTTTCTTT

D: -
V: TRBV5-4
J: TRBJ2-1
size: -
CDR3: CASSLTPSPDNEQFF
DNA: TGTGCCAGCAGCTTGACGCCAAGCCCTGACAATGAGCAGTTCTTC

D: TRBD1
V: TRBV19
J: TRBJ1-5
size: -
CDR3: CASSIGDRGRQPQHF
DNA: TGTGCCAGTAGTATAGGGGACAGGGGACGCCAGCCCCAGCATTTT

D: TRBD1
V: TRBV3-1/TRBV3-2
J: TRBJ1-2
size: -
CDR3: CASSHADRGGYGYTF
DNA: TGTGCCAGCAGCCATGCGGACAGGGGTGGCTATGGCTACACCTTC

D: TRBD1
V: TRBV5-6
J: TRBJ1-1
size: few
CDR3: CASSHPDRAEAAFF
DNA: TGTGCCAGCAGCCACCCCGACAGGGCGGAGGCAGCTTTCTTT

D: -
V: TRBV3-1/TRBV3-2
J: TRBJ1-2
size: few
CDR3: CASSQGQGILNYGYTF
DNA: TGTGCCAGCAGCCAAGGGCAGGGGATCCTTAACTATGGCTACACCTTC

D: -
V: TRBV5-1
J: TRBJ1-1
size: few
CDR3: CASSEQGGNTEAFF
DNA: TGCGCCAGCAGCGAACAAGGGGGGAACACTGAAGCTTTCTTT

D: TRBD1
V: TRBV6-5
J: TRBJ2-7
size: -
CDR3: CASSKTGGPYEQYF
DNA: TGTGCCAGCAGTAAAACAGGGGGCCCCTACGAGCAGTACTTC

D: TRBD1
V: TRBV5-4
J: TRBJ1-3
size: few
CDR3: CASSRSGTGGNTIYF
DNA: TGTGCCAGCAGTCGAAGCGGGACAGGGGGAAACACCATATATTTT

D: -
V: TRBV5-5
J: TRBJ1-6
size: -
CDR3: CASSFDRAPSGDSPLHF
DNA: TGTGCCAGCAGCTTCGATCGGGCCCCTTCTGGAGATTCACCCCTCCACTTT

D: TRBD2
V: TRBV20-1
J: TRBJ2-5
size: -
CDR3: CSAGTTEYQYF
DNA: TGCAGTGCAGGGACTACTGAATACCAGTACTTC

D: -
V: TRBV19
J: TRBJ2-7
size: -
CDR3: CASTHTGSYEQYF
DNA: TGTGCCAGTACCCATACTGGATCCTACGAGCAGTACTTC

D: -
V: TRBV7-9
J: TRBJ1-1
size: -
CDR3: CASSPQQSMDTEAFF
DNA: TGTGCCAGCAGCCCCCAGCAAAGCATGGACACTGAAGCTTTCTTT

D: -
V: TRBV2
J: TRBJ1-1
size: -
CDR3: CASTQGSANTEAFF
DNA: TGTGCCAGCACCCAGGGGTCGGCGAACACTGAAGCTTTCTTT

D: TRBD1
V: TRBV5-6
J: TRBJ1-1
size: -
CDR3: CASSLDRGIGAFF
DNA: TGTGCCAGCAGCCTGGACAGGGGGATAGGAGCTTTCTTT

D: -
V: TRBV11-3
J: TRBJ1-2
size: -
CDR3: CASSLITGIDYGYTF
DNA: TGTGCCAGCAGCCTAATTACAGGGATTGACTATGGCTACACCTTC

D: -
V: TRBV5-6
J: TRBJ1-1
size: few
CDR3: CASSLAGGTRTEAFF
DNA: TGTGCCAGCAGCTTGGCCGGGGGGACCCGGACTGAAGCTTTCTTT

D: TRBD2
V: TRBV5-1
J: TRBJ2-7
size: -
CDR3: CASSKSGTSAPLRVYF
DNA: TGCGCCAGCAGCAAGTCCGGGACTAGCGCTCCCCTGAGGGTGTACTTC

D: TRBD1
V: TRBV3-1/TRBV3-2
J: TRBJ1-2
size: -
CDR3: CASSQDTQGARYGYTF
DNA: TGTGCCAGCAGCCAAGATACCCAGGGGGCGAGATATGGCTACACCTTC

D: TRBD2
V: TRBV6-5
J: TRBJ2-5
size: -
CDR3: CASRVAGAETQYF
DNA: TGTGCCAGCAGAGTAGCGGGAGCTGAGACCCAGTACTTC

D: -
V: TRBV6-5
J: TRBJ1-2
size: few
CDR3: CASSNDGYGYTF
DNA: TGTGCCAGCAGCAATGACGGCTATGGCTACACCTTC

D: TRBD2
V: TRBV11-2
J: TRBJ2-1
size: -
CDR3: CASSATSGRVREQFF
DNA: TGTGCCAGCAGCGCAACTAGCGGGAGGGTACGGGAGCAGTTCTTC

D: -
V: TRBV14
J: TRBJ2-6
size: few
CDR3: CASSQDGTGANVLTF
DNA: TGTGCCAGCAGCCAAGATGGAACCGGGGCCAACGTCCTGACTTTC

D: -
V: TRBV6-1
J: TRBJ2-3
size: once
CDR3: CASSEGWTGTDTQYF
DNA: TGTGCCAGCAGTGAAGGCTGGACAGGCACAGATACGCAGTATTTT

D: -
V: TRBV7-9
J: TRBJ2-3
size: -
CDR3: CASTDSTNTDTQYF
DNA: TGTGCCAGCACGGATTCGACTAACACAGATACGCAGTATTTT

D: -
V: TRBV3-1/TRBV3-2
J: TRBJ1-1
size: -
CDR3: CASSRRGGNTEAFF
DNA: TGTGCCAGCAGCCGACGGGGGGGGAACACTGAAGCTTTCTTT

D: -
V: TRBV18
J: TRBJ2-7
size: -
CDR3: CASSPESYEQYF
DNA: TGTGCCAGCTCACCAGAAAGTTACGAGCAGTACTTC

D: -
V: TRBV7-9
J: TRBJ2-1
size: -
CDR3: CASSSRPRSNEQFF
DNA: TGTGCCAGCAGCTCCCGGCCCCGGAGCAATGAGCAGTTCTTC

D: TRBD2
V: TRBV10-3
J: TRBJ2-7
size: -
CDR3: CAIARDTGLADYEQYF
DNA: TGTGCCATTGCCCGGGACACAGGACTAGCGGATTACGAGCAGTACTTC

D: -
V: TRBV6-1
J: TRBJ2-7
size: few
CDR3: CASSEVPGATDEQYF
DNA: TGTGCCAGCAGTGAAGTCCCGGGAGCAACCGACGAGCAGTACTTC

D: TRBD2
V: TRBV7-2
J: TRBJ2-5
size: -
CDR3: CASSFTSGETQYF
DNA: TGTGCCAGCAGCTTCACTAGCGGAGAGACCCAGTACTTC